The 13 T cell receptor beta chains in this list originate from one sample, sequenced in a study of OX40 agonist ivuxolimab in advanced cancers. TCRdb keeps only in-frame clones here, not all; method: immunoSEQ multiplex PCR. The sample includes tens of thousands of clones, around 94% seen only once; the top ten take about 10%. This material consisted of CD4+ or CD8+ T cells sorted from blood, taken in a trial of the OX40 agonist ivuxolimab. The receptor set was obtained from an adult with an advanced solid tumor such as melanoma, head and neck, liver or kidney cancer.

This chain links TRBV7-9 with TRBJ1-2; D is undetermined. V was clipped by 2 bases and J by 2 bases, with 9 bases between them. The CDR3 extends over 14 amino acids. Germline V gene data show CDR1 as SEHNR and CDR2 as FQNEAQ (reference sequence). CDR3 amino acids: CASSLINPNYGYTF. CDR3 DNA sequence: TGTGCCAGCAGCTTAATTAACCCCAACTATGGCTACACCTTC.

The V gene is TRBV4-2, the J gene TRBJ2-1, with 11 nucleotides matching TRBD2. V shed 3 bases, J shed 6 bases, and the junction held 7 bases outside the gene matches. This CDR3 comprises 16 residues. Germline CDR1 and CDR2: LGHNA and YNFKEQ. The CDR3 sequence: CASSQATGTSGNEQFF. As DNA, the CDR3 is TGTGCCAGCAGCCAGGCTACCGGGACTAGCGGCAATGAGCAGTTCTTC.

The CDR3 DNA sequence: TGTGCCAGCAGTGACAGGACTGGTGGGTATGAGCAGTTCTTC. Translating it yields CASSDRTGGYEQFF. This sequence joins TRBV6-4 and TRBJ2-1; TRBD2 might be the D (5 bases). CDR1 and CDR2 from the germline V gene are MRHNA and SNTAGT. Deletions cut 2 bases from V and 8 bases from J, with 13 bases between. This CDR3 is built from 14 residues.

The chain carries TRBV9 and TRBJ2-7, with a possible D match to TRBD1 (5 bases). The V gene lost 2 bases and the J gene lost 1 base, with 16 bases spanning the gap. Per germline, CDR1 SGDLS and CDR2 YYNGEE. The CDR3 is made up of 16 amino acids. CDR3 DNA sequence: TGTGCCAGCAGCGTTGGATATAGGACAACATCCTACGAGCAGTACTTC. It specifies CASSVGYRTTSYEQYF. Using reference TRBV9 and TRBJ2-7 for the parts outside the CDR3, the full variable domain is DSGVTQTPKHLITATGQRVTLRCSPRSGDLSVYWYQQSLDQGLQFLIQYYNGEERAKGNILERFSAQQFPDLHSELNLSSLELGDSALYFCASSVGYRTTSYEQYFGPGTRLTVT.

CDR3 region: CASSEGTAGARNTGELFF. The CDR3 DNA follows: TGTGCCAGCAGTGAAGGGACAGCGGGAGCGCGGAACACCGGGGAGCTGTTTTTT. This rearrangement joins TRBV2 to TRBJ2-2, with 8 bases that match TRBD2. The V gene's germline CDR1 is SNHLY and CDR2 FYNNEI. V shed 1 base, J shed 1 base, and the junction held 8 bases outside the gene matches. This CDR3 has 18 residues.

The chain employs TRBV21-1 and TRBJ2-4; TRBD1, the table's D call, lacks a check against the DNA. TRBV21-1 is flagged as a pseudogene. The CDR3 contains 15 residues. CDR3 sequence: CASSKLIGTENIQYF. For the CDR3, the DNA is TGTGCCAGCAGCAAGCTTATCGGGACAGAAAACATTCAGTACTTC.

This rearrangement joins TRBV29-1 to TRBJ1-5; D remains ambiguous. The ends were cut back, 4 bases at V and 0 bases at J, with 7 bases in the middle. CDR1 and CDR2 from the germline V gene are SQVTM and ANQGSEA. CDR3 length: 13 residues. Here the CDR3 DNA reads TGCAGCGTTGGCCCGTATAGCAATCAGCCCCAGCATTTT. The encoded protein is CSVGPYSNQPQHF.

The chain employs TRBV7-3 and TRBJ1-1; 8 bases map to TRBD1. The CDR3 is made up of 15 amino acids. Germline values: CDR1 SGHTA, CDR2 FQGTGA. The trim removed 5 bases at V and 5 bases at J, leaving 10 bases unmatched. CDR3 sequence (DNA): TGTGCCAGCAGCCTCGTGGCAGGGGGCGGGACTGAAGCTTTCTTT. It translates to CASSLVAGGGTEAFF.

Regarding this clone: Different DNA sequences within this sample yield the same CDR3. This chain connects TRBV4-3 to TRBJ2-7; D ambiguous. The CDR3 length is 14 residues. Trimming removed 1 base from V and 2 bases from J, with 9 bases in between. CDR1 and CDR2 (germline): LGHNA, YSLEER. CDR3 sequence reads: CASSQALGAYEQYF. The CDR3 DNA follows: TGCGCCAGCAGCCAAGCACTTGGGGCCTACGAGCAGTACTTC.

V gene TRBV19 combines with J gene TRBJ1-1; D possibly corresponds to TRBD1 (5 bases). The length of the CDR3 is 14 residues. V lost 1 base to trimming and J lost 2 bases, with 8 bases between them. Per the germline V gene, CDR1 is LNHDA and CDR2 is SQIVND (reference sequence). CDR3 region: CASSIGGVNTEAFF. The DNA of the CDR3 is TGTGCCAGTAGTATAGGAGGGGTAAACACTGAAGCTTTCTTT.

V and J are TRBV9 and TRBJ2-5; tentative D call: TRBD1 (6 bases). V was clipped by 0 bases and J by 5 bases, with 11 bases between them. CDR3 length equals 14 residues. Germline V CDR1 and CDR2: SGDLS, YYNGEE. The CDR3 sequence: CASSVAGADETQYF. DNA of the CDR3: TGTGCCAGCAGCGTAGCAGGGGCCGACGAGACCCAGTACTTC.

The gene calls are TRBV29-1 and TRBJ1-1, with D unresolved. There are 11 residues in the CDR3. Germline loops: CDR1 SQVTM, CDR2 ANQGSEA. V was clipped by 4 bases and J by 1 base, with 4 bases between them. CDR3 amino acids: CSVATNTEAFF. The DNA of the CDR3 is TGCAGCGTTGCTACGAACACTGAAGCTTTCTTT.

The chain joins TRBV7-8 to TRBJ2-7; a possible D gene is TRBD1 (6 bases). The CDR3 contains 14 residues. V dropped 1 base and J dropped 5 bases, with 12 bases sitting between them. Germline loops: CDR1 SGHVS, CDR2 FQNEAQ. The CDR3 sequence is CASSLGGGADEQYF. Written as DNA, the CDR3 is TGTGCCAGCAGCTTAGGTGGGGGCGCGGACGAGCAGTACTTC.